The sequence of this T cell receptor beta chain was determined in a study of cytomegalovirus exposure and HLA in healthy donors. Study information: Roughly 179 million T cells yielded 90 million to 130 million unique TCR beta sequences, as an earlier analysis found. Study-level results: Association with HLA alleles at 0.05 false discovery rate was found for roughly 17,000 TCR beta sequences in a later analysis.

The germline V gene encodes CDR1 LGHNA and CDR2 YNFKEQ. The V and J ends lost 2 bases and 10 bases respectively, with 9 bases between them. The CDR3 is 12 amino acids. PCR amplification relied on 60 Vbeta primers (plus 13 Jbeta primers). Measured with immunoSEQ multiplex PCR; TCRdb has only the in-frame clones, and not every one. Of 130,000 or so clones listed, approximately 67% were seen once; the top ten hold more than 1.5%. Turning to this clone: Its antigen is unidentified.

What was sequenced was PBMCs. The TCR was taken from a man aged 18 to 30 in good health and CMV-seronegative. The chain couples TRBV4-2 to TRBJ2-1, with unresolved D. CDR3 nucleotide sequence: TGTGCCAGCAGCCAAAAATCGCGGGAGCAGTTCTTC. Residues: CASSQKSREQFF.